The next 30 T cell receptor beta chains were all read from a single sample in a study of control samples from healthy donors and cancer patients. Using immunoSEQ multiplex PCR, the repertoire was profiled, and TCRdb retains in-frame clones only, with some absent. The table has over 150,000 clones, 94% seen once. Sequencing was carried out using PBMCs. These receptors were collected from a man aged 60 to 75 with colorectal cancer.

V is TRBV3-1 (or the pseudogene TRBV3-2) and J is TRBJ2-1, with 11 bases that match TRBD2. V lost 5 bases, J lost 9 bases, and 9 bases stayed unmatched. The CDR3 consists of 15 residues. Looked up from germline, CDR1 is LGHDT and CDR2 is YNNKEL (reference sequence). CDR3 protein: CASSSLAGGAREQFF. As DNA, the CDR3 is TGTGCCAGCAGCTCCCTAGCGGGGGGCGCCCGTGAGCAGTTCTTC.

CDR3 amino acids: CASSYKTSGKRNQPQHF. DNA of the CDR3: TGTGCCAGCAGTTACAAGACCTCGGGAAAGCGCAATCAGCCCCAGCATTTT. V is TRBV6-2 or TRBV6-3 and J is TRBJ1-5; the D is unclear. This CDR3 has 17 amino acids. Germline V gene lookup returns CDR1 MNHEY and CDR2 SVGEGT. Trimming took off 2 bases at V and 2 bases at J, with 16 bases between the two ends.

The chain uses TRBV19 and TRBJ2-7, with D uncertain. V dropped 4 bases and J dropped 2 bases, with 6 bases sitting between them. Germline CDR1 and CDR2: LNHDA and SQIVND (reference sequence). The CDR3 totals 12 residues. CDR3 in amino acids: CASSKTPYEQYF. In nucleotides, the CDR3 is TGTGCCAGTAGTAAAACCCCCTACGAGCAGTACTTC.

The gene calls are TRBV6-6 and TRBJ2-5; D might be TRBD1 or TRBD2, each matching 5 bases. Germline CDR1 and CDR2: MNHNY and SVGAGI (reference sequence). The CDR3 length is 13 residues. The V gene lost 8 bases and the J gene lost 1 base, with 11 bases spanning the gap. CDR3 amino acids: CASEGNIQETQYF. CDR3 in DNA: TGTGCCAGCGAGGGGAACATCCAAGAGACCCAGTACTTC.

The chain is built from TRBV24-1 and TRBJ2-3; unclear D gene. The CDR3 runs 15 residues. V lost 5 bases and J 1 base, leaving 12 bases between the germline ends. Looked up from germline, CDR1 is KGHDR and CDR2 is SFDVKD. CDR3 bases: TGTGCCACCAGTGGCCTTAGTTTGCGCACAGATACGCAGTATTTT. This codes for CATSGLSLRTDTQYF.

The CDR3 DNA sequence: TGTGCCAGCAGCTTAATCCCGACTAGCGGGCAGACCGAAGAGACCCAGTACTTC. Its protein product is CASSLIPTSGQTEETQYF. The chain combines TRBV7-2 with TRBJ2-5; 10 positions agree with TRBD2. The CDR3 is 18 amino acids. With V trimmed by 2 bases and J by 3 bases, 12 bases remained unmatched. CDR1 is SGHTA and CDR2 is FQGNSA in the germline V gene.

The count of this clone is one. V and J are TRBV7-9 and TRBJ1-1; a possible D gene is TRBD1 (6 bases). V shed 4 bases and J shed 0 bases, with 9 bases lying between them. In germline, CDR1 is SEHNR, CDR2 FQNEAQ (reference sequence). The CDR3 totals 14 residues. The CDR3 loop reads CASSSYRVNTEAFF. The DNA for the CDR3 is TGTGCCAGCAGCTCGTACAGGGTGAACACTGAAGCTTTCTTT.

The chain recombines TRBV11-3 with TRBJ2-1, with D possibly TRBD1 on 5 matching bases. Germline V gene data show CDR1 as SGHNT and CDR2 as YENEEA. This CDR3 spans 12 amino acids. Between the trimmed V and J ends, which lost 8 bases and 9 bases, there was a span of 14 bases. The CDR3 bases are TGTGCCAGCCAAAGCCAGGGTGGTGAGCAGTTCTTC. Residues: CASQSQGGEQFF.

DNA for the CDR3: TGTGCCAGCAGCTTCCGTAGGCCCCCCTGGGAGCAGTACTTC. Translated, it gives CASSFRRPPWEQYF. The genes are TRBV5-6 and TRBJ2-7; no definite D call. Looked up from germline, CDR1 is SGHDT and CDR2 is YYEEEE. The length of the CDR3 is 14 residues. The ends were cut back, 2 bases at V and 7 bases at J, with 16 bases in the middle.

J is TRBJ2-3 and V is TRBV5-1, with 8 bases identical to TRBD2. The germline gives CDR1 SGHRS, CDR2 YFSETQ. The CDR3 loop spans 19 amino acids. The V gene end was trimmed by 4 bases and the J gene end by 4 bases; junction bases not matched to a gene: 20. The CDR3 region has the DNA TGCGCCAGCAGCCAAACCTTTGCGGGGGGCCGTGTCTTCCCAGATACGCAGTATTTT. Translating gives CASSQTFAGGRVFPDTQYF.

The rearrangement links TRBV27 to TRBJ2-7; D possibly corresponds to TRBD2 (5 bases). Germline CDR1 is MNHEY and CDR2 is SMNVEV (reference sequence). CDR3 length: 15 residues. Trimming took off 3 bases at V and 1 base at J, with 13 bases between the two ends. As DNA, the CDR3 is TGTGCCAGCAGTTTTAATGGACTGCCGTCCTACGAGCAGTACTTC. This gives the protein CASSFNGLPSYEQYF.

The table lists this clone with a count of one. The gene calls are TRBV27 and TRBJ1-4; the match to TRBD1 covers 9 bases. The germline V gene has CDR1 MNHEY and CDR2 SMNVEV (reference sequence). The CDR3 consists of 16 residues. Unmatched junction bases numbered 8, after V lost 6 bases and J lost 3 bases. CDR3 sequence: CASRVQGAGSNEKLFF. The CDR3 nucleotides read TGTGCCAGCAGGGTACAGGGGGCAGGATCTAATGAAAAACTGTTTTTT.

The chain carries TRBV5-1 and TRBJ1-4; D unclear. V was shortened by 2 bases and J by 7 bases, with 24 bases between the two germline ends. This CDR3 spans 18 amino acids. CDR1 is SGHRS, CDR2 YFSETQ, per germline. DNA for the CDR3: TGCGCCAGCAGCTTCCGAAGCGACGGGGTCGGGGTTATTGAAAAACTGTTTTTT. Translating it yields CASSFRSDGVGVIEKLFF.

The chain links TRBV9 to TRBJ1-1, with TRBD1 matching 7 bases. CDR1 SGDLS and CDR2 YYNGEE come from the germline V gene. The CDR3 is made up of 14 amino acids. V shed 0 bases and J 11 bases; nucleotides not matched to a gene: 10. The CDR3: CASSVDSGGAGAFF. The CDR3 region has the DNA TGTGCCAGCAGCGTAGATTCAGGGGGGGCCGGGGCTTTCTTT.

CDR3 sequence (DNA): TGCGCCAGCAGCCAGAGACAGGGGGCGATATTTTCACCCCTCCACTTT. This translates into CASSQRQGAIFSPLHF. This chain links TRBV4-1 with TRBJ1-6; TRBD1 matches 10 bases. This CDR3 comprises 16 residues. V shed 3 bases and J 9 bases; nucleotides not matched to a gene: 8. CDR1 is MGHRA and CDR2 is YSYEKL in the germline V gene.

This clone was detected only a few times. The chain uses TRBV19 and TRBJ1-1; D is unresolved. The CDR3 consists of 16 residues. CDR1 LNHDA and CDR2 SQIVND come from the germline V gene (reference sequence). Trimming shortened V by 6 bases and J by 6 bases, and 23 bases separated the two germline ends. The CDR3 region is CASRSMTAESTAEAFF. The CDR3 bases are TGTGCCAGTAGAAGCATGACCGCTGAAAGTACGGCTGAAGCTTTCTTT.

The CDR3 DNA sequence: TGCAGTGCTAGTAACGAAGCGGGGGGTCGCAATGAGCAGTTCTTC. This gives the protein CSASNEAGGRNEQFF. The chain carries TRBV20-1 and TRBJ2-1; 9 bases map to TRBD2. CDR3 length equals 15 residues. V lost 3 bases and J lost 6; bases outside the gene matches: 9. From germline, CDR1 is DFQATT and CDR2 SNEGSKA (reference sequence).

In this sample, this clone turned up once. The CDR3 region is CASSTLRRTGNTIYF. The DNA of the CDR3 is TGTGCCAGTAGTACTCTTAGGCGTACTGGAAACACCATATATTTT. The chain has TRBV19 and TRBJ1-3; unclear D gene. Germline CDR1 and CDR2: LNHDA and SQIVND (reference sequence). The CDR3 contains 15 residues. V lost 4 bases and J 2 bases, leaving 12 bases between the germline ends.

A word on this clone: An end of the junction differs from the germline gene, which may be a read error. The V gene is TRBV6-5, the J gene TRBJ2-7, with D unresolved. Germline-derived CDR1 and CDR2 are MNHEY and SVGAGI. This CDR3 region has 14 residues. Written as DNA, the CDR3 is TGTGCCGGCAGCCAAAGTTACGGCGGCTACGAGCAGTACTTC. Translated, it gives CAGSQSYGGYEQYF.

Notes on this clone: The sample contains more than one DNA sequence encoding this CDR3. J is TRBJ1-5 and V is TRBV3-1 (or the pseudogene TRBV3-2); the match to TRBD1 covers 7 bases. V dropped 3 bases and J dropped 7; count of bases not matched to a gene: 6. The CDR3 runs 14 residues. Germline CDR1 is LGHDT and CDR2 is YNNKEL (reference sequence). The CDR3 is CASSQTGSGQPQHF. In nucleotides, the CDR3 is TGTGCCAGCAGCCAGACAGGGAGCGGGCAGCCCCAGCATTTT.

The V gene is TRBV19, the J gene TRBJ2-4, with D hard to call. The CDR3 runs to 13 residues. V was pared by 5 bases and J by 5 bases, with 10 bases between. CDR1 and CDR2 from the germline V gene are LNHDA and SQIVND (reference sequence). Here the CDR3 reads CASSLGRENIQYF. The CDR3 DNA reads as TGTGCCAGTAGTCTCGGACGGGAAAACATTCAGTACTTC.

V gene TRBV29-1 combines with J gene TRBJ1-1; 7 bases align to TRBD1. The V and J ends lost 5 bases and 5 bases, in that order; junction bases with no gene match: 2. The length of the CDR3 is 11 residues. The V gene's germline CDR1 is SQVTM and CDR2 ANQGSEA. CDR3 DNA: TGCAGCGTTACAGGGGTGACTGAAGCTTTCTTT. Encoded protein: CSVTGVTEAFF.

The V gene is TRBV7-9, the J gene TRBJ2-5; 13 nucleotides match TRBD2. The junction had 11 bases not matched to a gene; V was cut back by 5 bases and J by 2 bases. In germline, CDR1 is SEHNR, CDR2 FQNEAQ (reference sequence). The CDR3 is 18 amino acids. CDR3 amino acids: CASSPTSGGAAKQETQYF. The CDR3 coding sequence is TGTGCCAGCAGCCCTACTAGCGGGGGGGCGGCGAAACAAGAGACCCAGTACTTC.

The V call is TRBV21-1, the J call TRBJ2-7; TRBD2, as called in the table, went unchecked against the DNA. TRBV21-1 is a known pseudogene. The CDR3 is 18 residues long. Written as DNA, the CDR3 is TGTGCCAGCAGCCCCCGGCCGGGACTAGCGGGGGCGGACTACGAGCAGTACTTC. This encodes CASSPRPGLAGADYEQYF.

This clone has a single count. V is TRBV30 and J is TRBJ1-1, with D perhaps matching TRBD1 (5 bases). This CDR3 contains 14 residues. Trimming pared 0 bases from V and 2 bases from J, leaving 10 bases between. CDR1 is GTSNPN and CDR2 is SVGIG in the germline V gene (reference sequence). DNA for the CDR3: TGTGCCTGGAGTGTACGGGGGGGAAACACTGAAGCTTTCTTT. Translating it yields CAWSVRGGNTEAFF.

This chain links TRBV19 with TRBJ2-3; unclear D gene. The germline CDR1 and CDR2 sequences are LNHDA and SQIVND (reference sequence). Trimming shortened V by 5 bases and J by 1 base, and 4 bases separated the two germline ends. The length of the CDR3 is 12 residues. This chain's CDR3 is CASSEGTDTQYF. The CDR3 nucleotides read TGTGCCAGTAGTGAGGGCACAGATACGCAGTATTTT.

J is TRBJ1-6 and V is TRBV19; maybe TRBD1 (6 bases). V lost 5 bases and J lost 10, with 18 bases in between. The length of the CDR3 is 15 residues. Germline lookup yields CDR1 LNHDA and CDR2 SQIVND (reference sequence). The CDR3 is CASSLQGQDRSPLHF. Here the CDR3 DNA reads TGTGCCAGTAGTCTACAGGGTCAGGATAGATCACCCCTCCACTTT.

The CDR3 sequence is CAWATGTQPQHF. For the CDR3, the DNA is TGTGCCTGGGCGACAGGGACTCAGCCCCAGCATTTT. The chain carries TRBV30 and TRBJ1-5, with 7 bases aligning to TRBD1. The CDR3 has 12 residues. Per germline, CDR1 GTSNPN and CDR2 SVGIG (reference sequence). The V gene end was trimmed by 5 bases and the J gene end by 6 bases; junction bases not matched to a gene: 4.

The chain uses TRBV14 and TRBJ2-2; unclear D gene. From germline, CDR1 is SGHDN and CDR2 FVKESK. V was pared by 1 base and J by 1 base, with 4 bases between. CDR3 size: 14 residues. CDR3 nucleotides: TGTGCCAGCAGCCAAGTGGTGAACACCGGGGAGCTGTTTTTT. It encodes CASSQVVNTGELFF.

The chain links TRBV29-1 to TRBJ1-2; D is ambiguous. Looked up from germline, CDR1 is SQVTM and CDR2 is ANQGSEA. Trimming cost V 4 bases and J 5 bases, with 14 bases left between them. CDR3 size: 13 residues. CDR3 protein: CSVVEGARYGYTF. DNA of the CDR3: TGCAGCGTTGTTGAGGGTGCTAGGTATGGCTACACCTTC.